Below are 26 T cell receptor beta chains sequenced from a single sample in a study of Graves' ophthalmopathy and Graves' hyperthyroidism. Beta-chain TCR CDR3 regions were amplified from RNA transcripts. Investigators did first-round RT-PCR with HTBI primers, then second-round multiplex PCR. TCRdb re-called the multiplex PCR reads through MiXCR, storing one row per CDR3 protein. This sample has 600,000 to 700,000 distinct CDR3 sequences, with 35% to 50% found just once. Material: peripheral blood. The receptor set was obtained from an adult man with Graves' ophthalmopathy.

The chain is built from TRBV7-4 and TRBJ2-7; D possibly uses TRBD1 or TRBD2 (5 bases each). The CDR3 spans 13 residues. Germline V gene data show CDR1 as SGHVT and CDR2 as SQSDAQ. Trimming left V 5 bases short and J 7 bases short, with 15 bases between. The CDR3 nucleotides are TGTGCCAGCAGCCAGGGACCCCTGGGTGAGCAGTACTTC. This sequence encodes CASSQGPLGEQYF.

A remark on this clonotype: The junction and the germline gene differ at one end; a read error may be behind it. The chain recombines TRBV7-6 with TRBJ2-7; possible D gene TRBD1, 5 bases. Germline CDR1 reads SGHVS; CDR2 reads FNYEAQ. There are 16 residues in the CDR3. CDR3 loop: CASSQVHLTDSYEQYF. DNA for the CDR3: TGCGCCAGCAGCCAAGTCCATTTGACAGACTCCTACGAGCAGTACTTC.

This clonotype was counted once. This sequence joins TRBV12-3 or TRBV12-4 and TRBJ2-1; 8 bases align to TRBD2. After removal of 5 bases from V and 1 base from J, the junction contained 4 bases not matched to a gene. The CDR3 length is 15 residues. CDR3 protein: CASSRLAGSYNEQFF. The CDR3 coding sequence is TGTGCCAGCAGTCGCCTAGCGGGTTCCTACAATGAGCAGTTCTTC.

This chain joins TRBV29-1 and TRBJ2-5, with 8 bases fitting TRBD1. Germline values: CDR1 SQVTM, CDR2 ANQGSEA. This CDR3 is 14 amino acids long. CDR3 region: CRLTGALPQETQYF. The CDR3 coding sequence is TGCAGGTTGACAGGGGCCCTGCCTCAAGAGACCCAGTACTTC.

The V gene is TRBV4-1, the J gene TRBJ2-2; D unresolved. Trimming removed 1 base at V and 7 bases at J, with 10 bases between. Germline-derived CDR1 and CDR2 are MGHRA and YSYEKL. This CDR3 region has 14 residues. CDR3 residues: CASSQGQFVGELFF. Written as DNA, the CDR3 is TGCGCCAGCAGCCAAGGTCAGTTCGTCGGGGAGCTGTTTTTT.

In this sample, this clonotype turned up many times. The chain has TRBV15 and TRBJ2-2; 7 bases agree with TRBD2. Trimming at V came to 5 bases and at J to 5 bases, leaving 11 bases not matched to a gene. Germline CDR1 LNHNV, CDR2 YYDKDF (reference sequence). The CDR3 length is 16 residues. CDR3 residues: CATSPPILAETGELFF. In DNA form, the CDR3 reads TGTGCCACCAGCCCCCCAATCCTAGCGGAAACCGGGGAGCTGTTTTTT.

The V gene is TRBV29-1, the J gene TRBJ2-5, with TRBD1 as a possible D gene (6 bases). The germline V gene has CDR1 SQVTM and CDR2 ANQGSEA. The CDR3 length is 11 residues. Trimming stripped 6 bases from V and 7 bases from J, with 12 bases between. DNA of the CDR3: TGCAGCGTCCGCGTGACAGGGACCCAGTACTTC. Protein sequence: CSVRVTGTQYF.

The chain couples TRBV7-2 to TRBJ1-5; D may be TRBD1 (5 bases). The V gene's germline CDR1 is SGHTA and CDR2 FQGNSA. Trimming shortened V by 6 bases and J by 2 bases, and 17 bases separated the two germline ends. The CDR3 has 16 amino acids. The CDR3 protein is CASRLEGTLGNQPQHF. DNA for the CDR3: TGTGCCAGCAGGCTCGAAGGGACGTTGGGCAATCAGCCCCAGCATTTT.

There are a few counts of this clonotype. V gene TRBV12-3 or TRBV12-4 combines with J gene TRBJ1-5; D might be TRBD1 (6 bases). V was cut by 3 bases and J by 6 bases, with 18 bases left in between. The CDR3 spans 16 residues. The CDR3 DNA is TGTGCCAGCAGTTTTACGAAGGGGGGGGGGGGTCAGCCCCAGCATTTT. This codes for CASSFTKGGGGQPQHF.

The V and J genes are TRBV25-1 and TRBJ2-7, with TRBD2 matching 9 bases. The CDR3 length is 15 residues. The germline V gene has CDR1 MGHDK and CDR2 SYGVNS. Trimming at V came to 6 bases and at J to 9 bases, leaving 15 bases not matched to a gene. The CDR3 bases are TGTGCCAGCAGCTCAACGACTAGCGGAGCCCTGGTGCAGTACTTC. Translation gives CASSSTTSGALVQYF.

Concerning this clonotype: A much larger clone lies one base from this, so it may be a read error. This chain uses TRBV9 with TRBJ1-6; TRBD1 might be the D (5 bases). The CDR3 runs 15 residues. The V gene's germline CDR1 is SGDLS and CDR2 YYNGEE. Trimming took off 3 bases at V and 6 bases at J, with 13 bases between the two ends. In nucleotides, the CDR3 is TGTGCCAGCAGCGCCTGGGACGCCTCTAATTCACCCCTCCACTTT. Encoded protein: CASSAWDASNSPLHF.

V usage is TRBV19 and J usage is TRBJ1-5; weak D call: TRBD1 (6 bases). The CDR3 sequence is 13 residues long. V shed 3 bases and J shed 6 bases, with 9 bases lying between them. Germline CDR1 and CDR2: LNHDA and SQIVND (reference sequence). CDR3 loop: CASSIDRFQPQHF. The CDR3 nucleotides are TGTGCCAGTAGTATCGACAGGTTTCAGCCCCAGCATTTT.

This clonotype came up many times. V is TRBV15 and J is TRBJ2-7; 7 bases match TRBD1. The CDR3 contains 15 residues. V lost 0 bases to trimming and J lost 2 bases; unmatched junction nucleotides: 4. Germline assignment: CDR1 LNHNV and CDR2 YYDKDF (reference sequence). The CDR3 region has the DNA TGTGCCACCAGCAGAGATAGACAGGGACCCTACGAGCAGTACTTC. Translated, it gives CATSRDRQGPYEQYF.

Remarks on this clonotype: One junction end does not reproduce the germline sequence, and a read error may be involved. The genes are TRBV10-3 and TRBJ2-3; D remains unclear. The germline CDR1 and CDR2 sequences are ENHRY and SYGVKD. This CDR3 spans 16 amino acids. The CDR3 bases are TGTGCCAGCAGTTATTTGACTGGATCTCGCACAGATACGCAGTATTTT. It yields the protein CASSYLTGSRTDTQYF.

This clonotype was seen at least ten times. The chain uses TRBV7-9 and TRBJ1-4, with a tentative D call TRBD1 (5 bases). From germline, CDR1 is SEHNR and CDR2 FQNEAQ (reference sequence). This CDR3 has 13 amino acids. Trimming shortened V by 6 bases and J by 8 bases, and 13 bases separated the two germline ends. The CDR3 here is CASSRGEAEKLFF. Here the CDR3 DNA reads TGTGCCAGCAGTCGGGGGGAGGCGGAAAAACTGTTTTTT.

This clonotype was observed many times. At one boundary the junction diverges from the germline segment, which might be a read error. The chain carries TRBV24-1 and TRBJ1-2, with D perhaps matching TRBD1 (6 bases). Germline CDR1 is KGHDR and CDR2 is SFDVKD. The CDR3 is 17 residues long. CDR3 coding DNA: TGTGCCACCAATGATGGTTCCGGGGGCGCGGGTAACTATGGCTACACCTTC. The encoded protein is CATNDGSGGAGNYGYTF.

Many counts were recorded for this clonotype. The gene calls are TRBV10-3 and TRBJ1-6; D unclear. This CDR3 region has 18 residues. Germline values: CDR1 ENHRY, CDR2 SYGVKD. V dropped 0 bases and J dropped 0 bases, with 12 bases sitting between them. CDR3 DNA: TGTGCCATCAGTGAGTCGAGGCAGAGCAGCTCCTATAATTCACCCCTCCACTTT. Translation gives CAISESRQSSSYNSPLHF.

Many counts were recorded for this clonotype. A junction boundary mismatches the germline segment, possibly from a read error. This chain links TRBV10-3 with TRBJ2-5; 8 bases agree with TRBD1. Germline assignment: CDR1 ENHRY and CDR2 SYGVKD. There are 14 residues in the CDR3. CDR3 protein: CASSEGTGFETQYF. The CDR3, as DNA: TGTGCCAGCAGTGAAGGGACAGGTTTCGAGACCCAGTACTTC.

This clonotype was seen repeatedly, ten times or more. For the CDR3, the DNA is TGTGCCAGCAGCCTCGGGACAGAAGTGGATGGCTACACCTTC. Protein sequence: CASSLGTEVDGYTF. J is TRBJ1-2 and V is TRBV7-2; 7 bases line up with TRBD1. V lost 5 bases, J lost 6 bases, and 9 bases stayed unmatched. The CDR3 spans 14 residues. In germline, CDR1 is SGHTA, CDR2 FQGNSA.

Ten or more counts support this clonotype. The V gene is TRBV19, the J gene TRBJ2-5, with TRBD2 identical over 12 bases. Trimming at V came to 4 bases and at J to 4 bases, leaving 4 bases not matched to a gene. The CDR3 has 15 amino acids. In germline, CDR1 is LNHDA, CDR2 SQIVND (reference sequence). For the CDR3, the DNA is TGTGCCAGTAGTAGACTAGCGGGAGTTGGAGAGACCCAGTACTTC. Protein sequence: CASSRLAGVGETQYF.

This clonotype was counted ten times or more. The rearrangement links TRBV7-2 to TRBJ1-6; 7 bases align to TRBD1. The germline CDR1 and CDR2 sequences are SGHTA and FQGNSA. The J segment lost 1 base and the V segment lost 4 bases, leaving 4 bases of the junction unmatched. This CDR3 is built from 16 residues. The DNA for the CDR3 is TGTGCCAGCAGCTCCAGGGGGGGTTCCTATAATTCACCCCTCCACTTT. Protein sequence: CASSSRGGSYNSPLHF.

The rearrangement uses TRBV7-2 and TRBJ2-2, with a weak D call TRBD1 (7 bases). Germline CDR1 and CDR2: SGHTA and FQGNSA. This CDR3 contains 19 residues. Trimming shortened V by 4 bases and J by 5 bases, and 26 bases separated the two germline ends. CDR3 nucleotides: TGTGCCAGCAGCTCCAGGGGGGCTCGACGAGGGGGCGTTACCGGGGAGCTGTTTTTT. Protein product: CASSSRGARRGGVTGELFF.

This clonotype was observed many times. This chain uses TRBV29-1 with TRBJ1-2; TRBD1 matches 8 bases. CDR3 length: 13 residues. Germline V gives CDR1 SQVTM, CDR2 ANQGSEA. The J segment lost 4 bases and the V segment lost 3 bases, leaving 4 bases of the junction unmatched. CDR3 sequence (DNA): TGCAGCGTTGAGACAGACAGGGGCTATGGCTACACCTTC. The encoded protein is CSVETDRGYGYTF.

The chain carries TRBV2 and TRBJ2-5; 7 nucleotides align to TRBD1. This CDR3 is 16 amino acids long. CDR1 and CDR2 (germline): SNHLY, FYNNEI. V shed 5 bases and J 2 bases; nucleotides not matched to a gene: 11. This CDR3 reads CASSKDRALGQETQYF. CDR3 nucleotide sequence: TGTGCCAGCAGTAAAGACAGGGCGTTGGGGCAAGAGACCCAGTACTTC.

V and J are TRBV29-1 and TRBJ1-3; D uncertain. CDR1 and CDR2 (germline): SQVTM, ANQGSEA. Trimming stripped 5 bases from V and 7 bases from J, with 9 bases between. The CDR3 sequence is 11 residues long. The CDR3 DNA is TGCAGCGTTCACGGGTGGAACACCATATATTTT. Translation gives CSVHGWNTIYF.

V is TRBV14 and J is TRBJ2-7, with TRBD2 as a possible D gene (6 bases). The CDR3 contains 15 residues. Germline CDR1 and CDR2: SGHDN and FVKESK. Trimming removed 8 bases from V and 6 bases from J, with 23 bases in between. The CDR3 here is CASSPDFGAGSEQYF. CDR3 bases: TGTGCCAGCTCACCAGATTTCGGGGCGGGAAGCGAGCAGTACTTC. Looking up the rest from reference TRBV14 and TRBJ2-7 gives the full variable domain: EAGVTQFPSHSVIEKGQTVTLRCDPISGHDNLYWYRRVMGKEIKFLLHFVKESKQDESGMPNNRFLAERTGGTYSTLKVQPAELEDSGVYFCASSPDFGAGSEQYFGPGTRLTVT.